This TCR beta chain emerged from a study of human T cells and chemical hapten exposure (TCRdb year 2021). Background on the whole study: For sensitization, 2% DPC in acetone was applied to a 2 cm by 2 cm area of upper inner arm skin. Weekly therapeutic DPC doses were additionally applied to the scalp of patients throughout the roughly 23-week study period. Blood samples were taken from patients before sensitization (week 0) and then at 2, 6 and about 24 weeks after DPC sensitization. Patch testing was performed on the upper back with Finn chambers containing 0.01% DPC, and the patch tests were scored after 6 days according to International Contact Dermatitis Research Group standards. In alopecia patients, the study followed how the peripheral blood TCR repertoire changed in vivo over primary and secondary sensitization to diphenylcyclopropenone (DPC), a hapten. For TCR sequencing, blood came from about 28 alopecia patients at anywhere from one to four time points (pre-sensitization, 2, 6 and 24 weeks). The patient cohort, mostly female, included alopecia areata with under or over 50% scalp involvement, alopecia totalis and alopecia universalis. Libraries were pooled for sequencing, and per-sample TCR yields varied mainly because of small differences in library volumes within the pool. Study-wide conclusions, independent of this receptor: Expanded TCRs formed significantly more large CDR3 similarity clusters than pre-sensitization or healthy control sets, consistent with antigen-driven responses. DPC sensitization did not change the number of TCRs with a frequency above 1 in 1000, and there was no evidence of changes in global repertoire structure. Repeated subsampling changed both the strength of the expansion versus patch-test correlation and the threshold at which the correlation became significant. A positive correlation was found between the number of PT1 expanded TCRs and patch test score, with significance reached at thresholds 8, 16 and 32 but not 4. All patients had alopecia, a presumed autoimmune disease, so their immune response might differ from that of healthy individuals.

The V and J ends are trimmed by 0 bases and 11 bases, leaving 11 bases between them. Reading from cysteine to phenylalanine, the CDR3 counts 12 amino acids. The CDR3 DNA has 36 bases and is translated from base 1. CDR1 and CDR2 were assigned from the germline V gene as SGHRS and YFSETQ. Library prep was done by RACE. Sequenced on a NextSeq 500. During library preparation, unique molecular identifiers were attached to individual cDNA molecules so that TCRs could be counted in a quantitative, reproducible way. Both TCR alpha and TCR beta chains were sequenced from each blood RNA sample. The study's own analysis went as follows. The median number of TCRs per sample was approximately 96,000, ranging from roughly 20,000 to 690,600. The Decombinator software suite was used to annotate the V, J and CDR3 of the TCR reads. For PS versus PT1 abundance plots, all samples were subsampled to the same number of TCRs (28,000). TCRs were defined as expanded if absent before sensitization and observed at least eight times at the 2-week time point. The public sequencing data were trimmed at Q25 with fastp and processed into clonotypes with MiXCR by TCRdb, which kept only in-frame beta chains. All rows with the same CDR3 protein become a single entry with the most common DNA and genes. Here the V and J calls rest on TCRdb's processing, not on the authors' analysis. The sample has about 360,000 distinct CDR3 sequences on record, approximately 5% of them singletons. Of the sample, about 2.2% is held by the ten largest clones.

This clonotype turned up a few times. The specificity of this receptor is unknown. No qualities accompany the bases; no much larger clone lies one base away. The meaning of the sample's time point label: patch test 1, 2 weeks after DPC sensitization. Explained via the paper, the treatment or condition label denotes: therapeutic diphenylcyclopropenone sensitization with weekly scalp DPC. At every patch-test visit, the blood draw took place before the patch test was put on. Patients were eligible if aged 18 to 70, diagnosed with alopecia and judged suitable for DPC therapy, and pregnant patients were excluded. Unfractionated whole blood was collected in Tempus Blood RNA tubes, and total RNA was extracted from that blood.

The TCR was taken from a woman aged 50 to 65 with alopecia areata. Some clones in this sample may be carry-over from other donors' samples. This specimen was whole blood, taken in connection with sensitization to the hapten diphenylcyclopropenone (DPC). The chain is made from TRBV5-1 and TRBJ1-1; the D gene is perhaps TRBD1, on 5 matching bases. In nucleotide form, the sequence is TGCGCCAGCAGCTTGGCAGGGTTGGACGCTTTCTTT. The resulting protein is CASSLAGLDAFF. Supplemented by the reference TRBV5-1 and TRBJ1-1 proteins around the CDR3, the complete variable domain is KAGVTQTPRYLIKTRGQQVTLSCSPISGHRSVSWYQQTPGQGLQFLFEYFSETQRNKGNFPGRFSGRQFSNSRSEMNVSTLELGDSALYLCASSLAGLDAFFGQGTRLTVV.